In this sample, the clone carrying this T cell receptor (beta chain) turned up a few times. What the recovered Cohort 3 donors had was two negative PCRs, clearance, or symptom resolution. Assay used: immunoSEQ multiplex PCR; TCRdb lists only in-frame clones, some missing. This sample yields approximately 270,000 clones, of which roughly 85% are seen a single time; 1.9% belongs to the top ten. From germline, CDR1 is SGHRS and CDR2 YFSETQ. Trimming pared 4 bases from V and 0 bases from J, leaving 10 bases between. The CDR3 is 14 amino acids. The sample originates from a study of blood T cell repertoires in COVID-19.

The receptor's source is a woman aged 50 to 60 who had recovered from COVID-19. This sequence joins TRBV5-1 and TRBJ1-1, with a weak D call TRBD1 (6 bases). Sequencing was performed on PBMCs or T cells enriched from blood (not recorded which). The CDR3 DNA reads as TGCGCCAGCAGCCTGCAGGGGATGAACACTGAAGCTTTCTTT. This translates into CASSLQGMNTEAFF.